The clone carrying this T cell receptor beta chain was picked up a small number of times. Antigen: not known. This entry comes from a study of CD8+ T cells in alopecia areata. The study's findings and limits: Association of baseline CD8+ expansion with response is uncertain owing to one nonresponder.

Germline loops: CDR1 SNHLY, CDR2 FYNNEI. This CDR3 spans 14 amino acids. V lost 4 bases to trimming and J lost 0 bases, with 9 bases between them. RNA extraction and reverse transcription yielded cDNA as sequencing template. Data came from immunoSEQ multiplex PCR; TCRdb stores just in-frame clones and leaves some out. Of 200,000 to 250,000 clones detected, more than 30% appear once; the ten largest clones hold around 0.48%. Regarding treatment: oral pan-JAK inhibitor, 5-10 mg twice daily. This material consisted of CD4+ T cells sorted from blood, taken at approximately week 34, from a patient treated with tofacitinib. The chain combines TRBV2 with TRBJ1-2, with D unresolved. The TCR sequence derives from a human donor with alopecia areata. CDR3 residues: CASSVDGANYGYTF. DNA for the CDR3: TGTGCCAGCAGTGTGGACGGTGCTAACTATGGCTACACCTTC.